This TCR beta chain was found in a study of long-term antiretroviral therapy in people with HIV. The study, taken as a whole, reports: ART adherence, viral resistance and therapy changes were undocumented. The range of CDR3 lengths in HIV repertoires proved narrower than that found in controls.

Sequencing relied on immunoSEQ assay v3.0, run at survey level. TCRdb keeps only in-frame clones here, not all; method: immunoSEQ multiplex PCR. The table records some 21,000 clones, 76% of them present only once. The CDR3 is 15 amino acids. CDR1 is KGHSH and CDR2 is LQKENI in the germline V gene. The junction had 7 bases not matched to a gene; V was cut back by 6 bases and J by 3 bases. Each HIV participant was treated in the United States. A word on this clone: Its matching antigen is unknown.

The receptor was isolated from a woman in her forties with HIV. V gene TRBV18 combines with J gene TRBJ2-7; 11 nucleotides align to TRBD2. The input for sequencing was unsorted PBMCs, taken roughly 21 months before starting antiretroviral therapy. The CDR3 loop reads CASSSTGTSGYEQYF. As DNA, the CDR3 is TGTGCCAGCTCGTCGACCGGGACTAGCGGCTACGAGCAGTACTTC. Complete variable domain (other parts from reference TRBV18 and TRBJ2-7): NAGVMQNPRHLVRRRGQEARLRCSPMKGHSHVYWYRQLPEEGLKFMVYLQKENIIDESGMPKERFSAEFPKEGPSILRIQQVVRGDSAAYFCASSSTGTSGYEQYFGPGTRLTVT.